A single sample gave rise to the 16 T cell receptor beta chains below, sequenced in a study of T-cell memory formation after mild COVID-19. TCRdb reprocessed the 5' RACE reads with MiXCR, giving one entry per CDR3 protein. The sample lists about 15,000 distinct CDR3 sequences, 23% occurring once. The sequencing input was PBMCs or a T cell subset sorted from them (not recorded which). Receptors were obtained from a man between 18 and 35 years old who had mild COVID-19 (a few samples of this study predate the infection). Cell type and time point are not known.

The V and J genes are TRBV5-1 and TRBJ2-1; 10 nucleotides line up with TRBD2. J was trimmed by 7 bases and V by 4 bases; bases with no gene match: 5. The CDR3 totals 14 residues. Germline assignment: CDR1 SGHRS and CDR2 YFSETQ. The CDR3 region is CASSRAGGPNEQFF. The CDR3 DNA follows: TGCGCCAGCAGCCGAGCGGGGGGGCCGAATGAGCAGTTCTTC.

The chain is built from TRBV12-3 or TRBV12-4 and TRBJ1-2; D is perhaps TRBD1 (6 bases). V gave up 3 bases and J gave up 3 bases, with 14 bases separating them. The CDR3 length is 15 residues. CDR3: CASSFAGDRYYGYTF. The CDR3 nucleotides read TGTGCCAGCAGTTTCGCAGGGGATCGGTACTATGGCTACACCTTC.

This clonotype was seen repeatedly, ten times or more. The chain links TRBV4-3 to TRBJ2-6; TRBD1 is a possible D gene (6 bases). Germline V gene sequence: CDR1 LGHNA, CDR2 YSLEER. Trimming removed 0 bases at V and 0 bases at J, with 6 bases between. CDR3 length: 16 residues. The CDR3 DNA reads as TGCGCCAGCAGCCAAGAGACAGGCTCTGGGGCCAACGTCCTGACTTTC. Translation gives CASSQETGSGANVLTF.

This sequence joins TRBV7-2 and TRBJ2-7; weak D call: TRBD1 (6 bases). In germline, CDR1 is SGHTA, CDR2 FQGNSA. Between the trimmed V and J ends, which lost 1 base and 3 bases, there was a span of 10 bases. The CDR3 sequence is 14 residues long. This CDR3 is CASSLVGGVYEQYF. The DNA of the CDR3 is TGTGCCAGCAGCTTAGTTGGGGGCGTCTACGAGCAGTACTTC.

This clonotype was counted many times. The chain carries TRBV4-2 and TRBJ2-5, with 7 bases matching TRBD2. Germline V gene data show CDR1 as LGHNA and CDR2 as YNFKEQ. Trimming took 1 base from V and 2 from J; bases not matched to a gene: 1. This CDR3 has 14 amino acids. The CDR3 here is CASSQGLAQETQYF. CDR3 nucleotide sequence: TGTGCCAGCAGCCAAGGACTAGCTCAAGAGACCCAGTACTTC.

This clonotype was observed many times. This chain links TRBV6-2 or TRBV6-3 with TRBJ2-5; 11 bases align to TRBD1. The junction had 6 bases not matched to a gene; V was cut back by 2 bases and J by 4 bases. Germline V gene data show CDR1 as MNHEY and CDR2 as SVGEGT. This CDR3 has 16 amino acids. CDR3 DNA sequence: TGTGCCAGCAGTTACCCCTTTGGGACAGGGGGAGAGACCCAGTACTTC. This gives the protein CASSYPFGTGGETQYF.

The sample holds many counts of this clonotype. The V and J genes are TRBV18 and TRBJ1-1; D unresolved. V gave up 2 bases and J gave up 9 bases, with 13 bases separating them. Germline lookup yields CDR1 KGHSH and CDR2 LQKENI. The CDR3 loop spans 13 amino acids. The CDR3 spells CASSPERILKAFF. In DNA form, the CDR3 reads TGTGCCAGCTCACCAGAGCGTATTCTGAAAGCTTTCTTT. The full variable domain, in which reference TRBV18 and TRBJ1-1 provide the parts outside the CDR3, is NAGVMQNPRHLVRRRGQEARLRCSPMKGHSHVYWYRQLPEEGLKFMVYLQKENIIDESGMPKERFSAEFPKEGPSILRIQQVVRGDSAAYFCASSPERILKAFFGQGTRLTVV.

This clonotype was counted ten times or more. The chain recombines TRBV12-3 or TRBV12-4 with TRBJ2-1; D remains ambiguous. The CDR3 contains 15 residues. V was trimmed by 3 bases and J by 5 bases, leaving 14 bases between them. CDR3 amino acids: CASSFDVVSDNEQFF. CDR3 nucleotide sequence: TGTGCCAGCAGTTTCGATGTCGTGAGCGACAATGAGCAGTTCTTC.

This clonotype was seen at least ten times. The V and J genes are TRBV3-1 and TRBJ2-3, with 10 bases fitting TRBD2. This CDR3 comprises 16 residues. Germline V CDR1 and CDR2: LGHDT, YNNKEL (reference sequence). Trimming cost V 4 bases and J 2 bases; bases outside gene matches: 6. The CDR3: CASSRLSGGHTDTQYF. The CDR3 DNA reads TGTGCCAGCAGCCGACTTAGCGGGGGGCACACAGATACGCAGTATTTT.

This clonotype was found many times. J is TRBJ2-7 and V is TRBV6-6; 10 positions match TRBD1. Trimming at V came to 2 bases and at J to 2 bases, leaving 3 bases not matched to a gene. CDR3 length: 15 residues. Per germline, CDR1 MNHNY and CDR2 SVGAGI (reference sequence). CDR3 sequence: CASSYGTGAPYEQYF. CDR3 nucleotide sequence: TGTGCCAGCAGTTACGGGACAGGGGCTCCCTACGAGCAGTACTTC.

The V gene is TRBV29-1, the J gene TRBJ2-7; 7 bases match TRBD1. Germline CDR1 reads SQVTM; CDR2 reads ANQGSEA. Trimming at V came to 1 base and at J to 6 bases, leaving 9 bases not matched to a gene. This CDR3 region has 14 residues. CDR3 DNA: TGCAGCGTTGAAGTCGGGACAGTGGGGGCCGAGCAGTACTTC. The encoded protein is CSVEVGTVGAEQYF.

In its sample, this clonotype was seen a few times. The J gene is TRBJ1-1, the V gene TRBV6-2 or TRBV6-3, with 8 bases lining up with TRBD1. Germline lookup yields CDR1 MNHEY and CDR2 SVGEGT. This CDR3 is built from 14 residues. V lost 5 bases and J lost 10; bases outside the gene matches: 12. The CDR3 DNA reads TGTGCCAGCAGTGCCTCAAGGACAGGGATCGGAGCTTTCTTT. Translated, it gives CASSASRTGIGAFF.

The table lists this clonotype with many counts. The V call is TRBV21-1, the J call TRBJ2-1; the table calls TRBD1, which could not be checked here. TRBV21-1 is noted as a pseudogene. The CDR3 has 16 residues. The CDR3 region has the DNA TGTGCCAGCAGCGCCAGTGGTAGGGACAAAAACAATGAGCAGTTCTTC. This codes for CASSASGRDKNNEQFF.

Ten or more counts support this clonotype. The J gene is TRBJ2-7, the V gene TRBV7-9; maybe TRBD2 (5 bases). Trimming took 6 bases from V and 3 from J, leaving 12 bases between them. Germline CDR1 is SEHNR and CDR2 is FQNEAQ (reference sequence). The CDR3 sequence is 13 residues long. CDR3 DNA sequence: TGTGCCAGCAGTTTGGACTTGCACTACGAGCAGTACTTC. This translates into CASSLDLHYEQYF.

Ten or more counts support this clonotype. The chain carries TRBV7-2 and TRBJ2-7; 7 nucleotides agree with TRBD1. The CDR3 is 15 residues long. Trimming took 6 bases from V and 2 from J; bases not matched to a gene: 10. Germline assignment: CDR1 SGHTA and CDR2 FQGNSA. The CDR3 region is CASSFFKGAAYEQYF. CDR3 coding DNA: TGTGCCAGCAGTTTCTTTAAGGGGGCAGCCTACGAGCAGTACTTC.

The rearrangement links TRBV20-1 to TRBJ1-1; the match to TRBD1 covers 9 bases. CDR1 is DFQATT and CDR2 is SNEGSKA in the germline V gene (reference sequence). V shed 4 bases, J shed 5 bases, and the junction held 11 bases outside the gene matches. This CDR3 is built from 15 residues. CDR3: CSATITGGLGTEAFF. DNA of the CDR3: TGCAGTGCTACGATTACAGGGGGCCTTGGGACTGAAGCTTTCTTT.